One sample yielded the 8 T cell receptor beta chains listed below, sequenced in a study of OX40 agonist ivuxolimab in advanced cancers. Receptor amplification or capture employed the immunoSEQ multiplex PCR assay. TCRdb took this table from immuneACCESS and kept in-frame rearrangements with V and J called. Such tables lack part of the clones; where checked against another copy, unresolved V genes explain under half of the gap, and the rest is unexplained. The sample table contains approximately 60,000 clones; only one count was recorded for over 75% of them. The leading ten clones occupy 0.38% of the sample. The sample here was CD4+ or CD8+ T cells sorted from blood, taken in a trial of the OX40 agonist ivuxolimab. These receptors were collected from an adult with an advanced solid tumor such as melanoma, head and neck, liver or kidney cancer.

The CDR3 is CASNLGSGKNTGELFF. DNA of the CDR3: TGTGCCAGCAACCTTGGGAGCGGGAAGAACACCGGGGAGCTGTTTTTT. The chain has TRBV7-2 and TRBJ2-2; 7 bases align to TRBD2. V shed 7 bases, J shed 1 base, and the junction held 9 bases outside the gene matches. This CDR3 spans 16 amino acids. The germline V gene encodes CDR1 SGHTA and CDR2 FQGNSA.

The J gene is TRBJ2-7, the V gene TRBV7-9, with 9 bases matching TRBD1. The CDR3 is 18 residues long. Per germline, CDR1 SEHNR and CDR2 FQNEAQ (reference sequence). Losses at the gene ends were 5 bases for V and 5 bases for J; bases not matched to a gene: 19. The DNA of the CDR3 is TGTGCCAGCAGCCCCCTTGGTGTTTCGGGACAGGGATCGGACGAGCAGTACTTC. Translating it yields CASSPLGVSGQGSDEQYF.

The CDR3 region is CASSERQGARGYTF. The CDR3 region has the DNA TGTGCCAGCAGCGAACGCCAGGGGGCCCGCGGCTACACCTTC. The rearrangement uses TRBV5-8 and TRBJ1-2; 8 bases fit TRBD1. The V gene's germline CDR1 is SGHTS and CDR2 YDEGEE. CDR3 size: 14 residues. Trimming at V came to 4 bases and at J to 8 bases, leaving 10 bases not matched to a gene.

The V gene is TRBV5-1, the J gene TRBJ2-7; weak D call: TRBD1 (5 bases). CDR3 length equals 15 residues. Trimming pared 4 bases from V and 1 base from J, leaving 15 bases between. Per the germline V gene, CDR1 is SGHRS and CDR2 is YFSETQ. The CDR3 nucleotides read TGCGCCAGCAGCGATCACAGGCGAACTTCCTACGAGCAGTACTTC. Translating gives CASSDHRRTSYEQYF. The full variable domain, with the rest looked up from reference TRBV5-1 and TRBJ2-7, is KAGVTQTPRYLIKTRGQQVTLSCSPISGHRSVSWYQQTPGQGLQFLFEYFSETQRNKGNFPGRFSGRQFSNSRSEMNVSTLELGDSALYLCASSDHRRTSYEQYFGPGTRLTVT.

This chain connects TRBV5-6 to TRBJ2-7, with TRBD2 matching over 11 bases. The CDR3 extends over 17 amino acids. Germline loops: CDR1 SGHDT, CDR2 YYEEEE. Trimming cost V 1 base and J 0 bases; bases outside gene matches: 6. CDR3 loop: CASSLLRLAGSSYEQYF. CDR3 DNA: TGTGCCAGCAGCTTGTTACGACTAGCGGGGAGCTCCTACGAGCAGTACTTC.

There are a few counts of this clone. V and J are TRBV6-1 and TRBJ1-6, with D possibly matching TRBD1 (5 bases). The CDR3 totals 13 residues. The germline V gene has CDR1 MNHNS and CDR2 SASEGT. Trimming removed 4 bases at V and 6 bases at J, with 7 bases between. The CDR3: CASSAQGNSPLHF. The CDR3 DNA sequence: TGTGCCAGCAGTGCCCAGGGTAATTCACCCCTCCACTTT.

The chain recombines TRBV5-5 with TRBJ1-6; D not resolved. Trimming stripped 3 bases from V and 5 bases from J, with 15 bases between. CDR1 is SGHKS and CDR2 is YYEKEE in the germline V gene (reference sequence). This CDR3 is built from 16 residues. As DNA, the CDR3 is TGTGCCAGCAGCTACCTGACCGCAGCAGATAATTCACCCCTCCACTTT. It codes for CASSYLTAADNSPLHF.

The chain carries TRBV21-1 and TRBJ1-6; TRBD1 is taken as the D call from the table, unchecked against the DNA. TRBV21-1 represents a pseudogene. This CDR3 has 16 amino acids. The CDR3 is CASSYPRGMNNSPLHF. Here the CDR3 DNA reads TGTGCCAGCAGCTATCCTAGGGGTATGAATAATTCACCCCTCCACTTT.